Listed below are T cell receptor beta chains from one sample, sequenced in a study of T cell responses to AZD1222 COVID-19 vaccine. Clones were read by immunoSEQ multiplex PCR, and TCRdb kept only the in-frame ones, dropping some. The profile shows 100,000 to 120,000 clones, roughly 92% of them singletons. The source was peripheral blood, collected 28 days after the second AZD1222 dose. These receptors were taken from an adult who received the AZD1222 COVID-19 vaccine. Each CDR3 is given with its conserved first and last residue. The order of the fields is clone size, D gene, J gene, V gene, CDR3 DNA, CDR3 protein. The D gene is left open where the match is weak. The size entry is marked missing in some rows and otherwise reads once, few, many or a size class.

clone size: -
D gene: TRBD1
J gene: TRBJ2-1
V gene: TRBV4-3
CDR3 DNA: TGCGCCAGCAGCCAAGATCCCCGGACAGGGACGTACAATGAGCAGTTCTTC
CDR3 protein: CASSQDPRTGTYNEQFF

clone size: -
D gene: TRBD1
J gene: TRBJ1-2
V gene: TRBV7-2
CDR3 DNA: TGTGCCAGCAGCTACGACAGGGGTGACGGCTACACCTTC
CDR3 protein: CASSYDRGDGYTF

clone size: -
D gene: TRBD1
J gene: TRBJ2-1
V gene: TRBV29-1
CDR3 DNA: TGCAGCGTTTTGCGGACAGGGCTGTTCTTC
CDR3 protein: CSVLRTGLFF

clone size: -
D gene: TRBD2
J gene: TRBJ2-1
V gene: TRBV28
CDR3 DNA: TGTGCCAGCAGTTTCGTGGCTAGCGGGGGGTATGAGCAGTTCTTC
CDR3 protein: CASSFVASGGYEQFF

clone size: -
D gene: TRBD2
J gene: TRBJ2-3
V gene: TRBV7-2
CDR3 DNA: TGTGCCAGCAGGGGCGGGGGGGATACGCAGTATTTT
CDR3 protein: CASRGGGDTQYF

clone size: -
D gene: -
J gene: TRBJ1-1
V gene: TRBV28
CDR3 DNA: TGTGCCACCAAAAGGGTGATCACTGAAGCTTTCTTT
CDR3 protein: CATKRVITEAFF

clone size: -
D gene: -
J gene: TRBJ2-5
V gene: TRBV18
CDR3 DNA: TGTGCCAGCTCACCACGCCGGCAGGGAGAGACCCAGTACTTC
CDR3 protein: CASSPRRQGETQYF

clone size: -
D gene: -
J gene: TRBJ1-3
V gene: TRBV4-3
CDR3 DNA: TGCGCCAGCAGCCACATACAGGGACTAGCTGGAAACACCATATATTTT
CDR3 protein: CASSHIQGLAGNTIYF

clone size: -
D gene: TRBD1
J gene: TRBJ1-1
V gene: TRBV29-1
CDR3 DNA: TGCAGCGTCTCAACAGGGGACTCTTGGGGAGCTTTCTTT
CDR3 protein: CSVSTGDSWGAFF

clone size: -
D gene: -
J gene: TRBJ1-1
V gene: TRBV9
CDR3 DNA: TGTGCCAGCAGGTCAGAACTTGGGCCGGGGAACACTGAAGCTTTCTTT
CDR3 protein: CASRSELGPGNTEAFF

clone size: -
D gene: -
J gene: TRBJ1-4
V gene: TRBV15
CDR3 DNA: TGTGCCACCAGCAGAAACGCCATCCTGGGGGCTAATGAAAAACTGTTTTTT
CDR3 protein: CATSRNAILGANEKLFF

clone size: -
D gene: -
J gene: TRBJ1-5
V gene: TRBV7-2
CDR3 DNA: TGTGCCAGCAGCTTAGCGCTGGGGAGAGGTCAGCCCCAGCATTTT
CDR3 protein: CASSLALGRGQPQHF

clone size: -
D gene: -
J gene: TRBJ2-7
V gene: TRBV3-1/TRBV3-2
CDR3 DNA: TGTGCCAGCAGCCGCCCGGCAGCAGGGGTCGAGCAGTACTTC
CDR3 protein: CASSRPAAGVEQYF

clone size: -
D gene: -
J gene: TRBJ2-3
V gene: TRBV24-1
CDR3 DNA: TGTGCCACCAGTCCTGGGGCAGGGGTCACAGATACGCAGTATTTT
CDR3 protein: CATSPGAGVTDTQYF

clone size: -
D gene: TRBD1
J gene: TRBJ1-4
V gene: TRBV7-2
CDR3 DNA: TGTGCCAGCAGCTTATCGGGACAGGGAAGTGAAAAACTGTTTTTT
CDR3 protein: CASSLSGQGSEKLFF

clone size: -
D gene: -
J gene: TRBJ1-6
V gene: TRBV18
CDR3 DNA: TGTGCCAGCTCACCATCGAACCCGCGGGCGAATTCACCCCTCCACTTT
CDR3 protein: CASSPSNPRANSPLHF

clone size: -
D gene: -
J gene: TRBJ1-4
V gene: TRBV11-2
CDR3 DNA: TGTGCCAGCAGCTCCCGAGGGGTTCGGGTGGAGGAAAAACTGTTTTTT
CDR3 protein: CASSSRGVRVEEKLFF

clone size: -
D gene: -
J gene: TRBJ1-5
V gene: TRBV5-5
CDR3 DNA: TGTGCCAGCAGCTTTGCATCGGGCATCAATCAGCCCCAGCATTTT
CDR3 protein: CASSFASGINQPQHF

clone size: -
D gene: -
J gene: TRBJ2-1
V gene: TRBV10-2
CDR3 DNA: TGCGCCAGCAGCCCTTGGACCACCAAGTTTGATGAGCAGTTCTTC
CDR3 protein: CASSPWTTKFDEQFF

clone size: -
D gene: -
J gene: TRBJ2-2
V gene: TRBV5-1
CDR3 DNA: TGCGCCAGCAGCTTGGCCTCCGCCAACACCGGGGAGCTGTTTTTT
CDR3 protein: CASSLASANTGELFF

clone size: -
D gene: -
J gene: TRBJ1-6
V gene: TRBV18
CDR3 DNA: TGTGCCAGCTCACCACCAGCGGGGGCCAATTCACCCCTCCACTTT
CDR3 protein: CASSPPAGANSPLHF

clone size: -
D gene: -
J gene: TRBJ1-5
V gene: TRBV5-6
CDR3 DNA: TGTGCCAGCAGCTTGGGCAGCTATAGCAATCAGCCCCAGCATTTT
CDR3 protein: CASSLGSYSNQPQHF

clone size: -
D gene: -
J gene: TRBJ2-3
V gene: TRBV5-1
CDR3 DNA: TGCGCCAGCAGCCCCTGGCGACCCCTCGGGGATACGCAGTATTTT
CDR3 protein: CASSPWRPLGDTQYF

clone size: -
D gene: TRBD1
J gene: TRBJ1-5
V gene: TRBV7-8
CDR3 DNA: TGTGCCAGCGGTTATACAGGGGGCGCCGGTCAGCCCCAGCATTTT
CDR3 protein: CASGYTGGAGQPQHF

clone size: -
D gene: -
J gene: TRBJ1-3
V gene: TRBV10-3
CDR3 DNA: TGTGCCATCAGTGGAAAAAGGGATCTTGGTGGAAACACCATATATTTT
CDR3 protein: CAISGKRDLGGNTIYF

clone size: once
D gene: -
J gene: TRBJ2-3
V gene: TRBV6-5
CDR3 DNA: TGTGCCAGCAGTTACTCATCGGAGGGCACAGATACGCAGTATTTT
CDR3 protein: CASSYSSEGTDTQYF

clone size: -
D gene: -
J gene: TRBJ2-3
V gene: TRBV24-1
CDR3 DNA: TGTGCCACCAGTGAGGCGGTGGGGGGCATAGATACGCAGTATTTT
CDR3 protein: CATSEAVGGIDTQYF

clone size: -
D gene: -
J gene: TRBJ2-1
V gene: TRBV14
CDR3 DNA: TGTGCCAGCAGCCAAGATCAATACAATGAGCAGTTCTTC
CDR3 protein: CASSQDQYNEQFF

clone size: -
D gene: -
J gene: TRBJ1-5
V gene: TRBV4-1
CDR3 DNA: TGCGCCAGCAGCCATCGACCCCCGGATCAGCCCCAGCATTTT
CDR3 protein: CASSHRPPDQPQHF

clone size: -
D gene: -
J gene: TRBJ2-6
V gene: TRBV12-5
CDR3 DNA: TGTGCTAGTGGGATGGTTCTCTCTGGGGCCAACGTCCTGACTTTC
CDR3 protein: CASGMVLSGANVLTF

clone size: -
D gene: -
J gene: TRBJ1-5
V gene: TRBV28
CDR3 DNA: TGTGCCAGCACCTTAACGGCTGGGGGCAGTCAGCCCCAGCATTTT
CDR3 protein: CASTLTAGGSQPQHF

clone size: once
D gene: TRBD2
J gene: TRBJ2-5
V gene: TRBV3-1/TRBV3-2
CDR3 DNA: TGTGCCAGCAGCTCCACTGGAGCGGGGGGGCAAGAGACCCAGTACTTC
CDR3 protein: CASSSTGAGGQETQYF

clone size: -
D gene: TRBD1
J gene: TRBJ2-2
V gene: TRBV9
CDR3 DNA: TGTGCCAGCAGCGTTCGGGGACAGGGTAACACCGGGGAGCTGTTTTTT
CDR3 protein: CASSVRGQGNTGELFF

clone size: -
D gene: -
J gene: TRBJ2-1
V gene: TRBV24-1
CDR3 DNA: TGTGCCACCAGTGATTTGGGGGGATTGCGCAATGAGCAGTTCTTC
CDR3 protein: CATSDLGGLRNEQFF

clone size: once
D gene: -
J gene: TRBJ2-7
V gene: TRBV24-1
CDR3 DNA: TGTGCCATTATGACAGGCTCGGCCTACGAGCAGTACTTC
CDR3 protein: CAIMTGSAYEQYF

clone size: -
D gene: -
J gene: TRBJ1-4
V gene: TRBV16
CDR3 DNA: TGTGCCAGCAGCTCGGACGGAGCTAATGAAAAACTGTTTTTT
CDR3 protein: CASSSDGANEKLFF

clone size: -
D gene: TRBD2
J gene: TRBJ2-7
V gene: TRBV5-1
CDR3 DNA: TGCGCCAGCAGCGGGTCGGGGGGAGCTTCTTCCGGAGAGCAGTACTTC
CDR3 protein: CASSGSGGASSGEQYF

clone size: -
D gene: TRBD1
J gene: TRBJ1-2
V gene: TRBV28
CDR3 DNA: TGTGCCAGCCGTTCCGTCGACAGGGATACCTATGGCTACACCTTC
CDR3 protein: CASRSVDRDTYGYTF

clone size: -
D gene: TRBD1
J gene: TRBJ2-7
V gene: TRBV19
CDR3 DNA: TGTGCCAGTAGTCTCCGGGACAGCGATTACGAGCAGTACTTC
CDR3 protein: CASSLRDSDYEQYF

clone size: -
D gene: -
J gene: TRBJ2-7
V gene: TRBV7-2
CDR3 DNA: TGTGCCAGCAGCTCACGGGCGGCTGGCTACGAGCAGTACTTC
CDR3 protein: CASSSRAAGYEQYF

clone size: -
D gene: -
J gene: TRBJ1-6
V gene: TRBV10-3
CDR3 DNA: TGTGCCATCAGTGAGGGACCTTATAATTCACCCCTCCACTTT
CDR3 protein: CAISEGPYNSPLHF

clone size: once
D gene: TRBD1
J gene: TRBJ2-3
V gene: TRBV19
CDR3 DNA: TGTGCCAGTAGGGACAGGGGCACAGATACGCAGTATTTT
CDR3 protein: CASRDRGTDTQYF

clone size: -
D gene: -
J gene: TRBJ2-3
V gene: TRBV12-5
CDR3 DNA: TGTGCTAGTGGTTTGGATGGAGATACGCAGTATTTT
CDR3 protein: CASGLDGDTQYF

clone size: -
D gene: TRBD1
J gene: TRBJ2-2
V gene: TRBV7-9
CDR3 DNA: TGTGCCAGCAGCTTAAGGGGGCAGGGGAACACCGGGGAGCTGTTTTTT
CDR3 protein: CASSLRGQGNTGELFF

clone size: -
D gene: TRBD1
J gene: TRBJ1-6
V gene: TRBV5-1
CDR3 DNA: TGCGCCAGCAGTACTGGACAGGGTAGCTCACCCCTCCACTTT
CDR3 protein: CASSTGQGSSPLHF

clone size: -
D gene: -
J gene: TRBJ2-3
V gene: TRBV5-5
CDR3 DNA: TGTGCCAGCAGCTTGGACGCCGGCGCGGCGACAGATACGCAGTATTTT
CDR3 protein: CASSLDAGAATDTQYF